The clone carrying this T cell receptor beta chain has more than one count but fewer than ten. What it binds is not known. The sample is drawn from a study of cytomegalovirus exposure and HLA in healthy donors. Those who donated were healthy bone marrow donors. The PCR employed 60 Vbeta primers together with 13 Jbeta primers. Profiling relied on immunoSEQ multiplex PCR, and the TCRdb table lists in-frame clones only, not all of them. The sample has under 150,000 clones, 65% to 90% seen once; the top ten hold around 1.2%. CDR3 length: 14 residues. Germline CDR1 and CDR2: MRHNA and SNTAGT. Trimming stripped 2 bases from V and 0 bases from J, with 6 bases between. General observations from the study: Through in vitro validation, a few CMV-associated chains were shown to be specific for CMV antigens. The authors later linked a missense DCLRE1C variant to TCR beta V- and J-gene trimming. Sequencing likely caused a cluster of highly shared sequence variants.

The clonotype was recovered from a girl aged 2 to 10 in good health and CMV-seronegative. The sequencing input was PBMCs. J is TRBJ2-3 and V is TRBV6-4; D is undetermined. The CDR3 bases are TGTGCCAGCAGTGACAGCCTTAGCACAGATACGCAGTATTTT. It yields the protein CASSDSLSTDTQYF.